This T cell receptor (beta chain) comes out of a study of T cell responses to AZD1222 COVID-19 vaccine. Turning to the study itself: Second-dose schedules of about 4 or about 12 weeks were combined.

Trimming shortened V by 0 bases and J by 1 base, and 7 bases separated the two germline ends. Germline V gene sequence: CDR1 SGDLS, CDR2 YYNGEE. This CDR3 has 14 amino acids. Details on this clone: Its antigen is currently unknown.

Method: immunoSEQ multiplex PCR; TCRdb's copy keeps in-frame clones and lacks some. The data contain 65,000 to 90,000 clones, less than 90% of them seen just once; the ten biggest clones take up 5.5% to 8%. Whole-study findings and limits: Unmutated regions of variants are reportedly targeted by nearly half of spike-specific TCRs.

This material consisted of peripheral blood, taken on day 0 of AZD1222 vaccination. The sequence derives from an adult in good health. The chain links TRBV9 to TRBJ1-2; the D is unclear. CDR3 amino acids: CASSVVNDNYGYTF. The CDR3 region has the DNA TGTGCCAGCAGCGTAGTAAACGATAACTATGGCTACACCTTC.